The clone carrying this T cell receptor beta chain appeared a few times. Time point denoted: newly diagnosed GD, antithyroid drugs for less than 3 months. The TCR library was prepared using RNA isolated from PBMCs. Patients met American Thyroid Association criteria for Graves' disease. Construction of the TCR beta libraries employed iRepertoire HTBI primers in conjunction with Arm-PCR of CDR3 regions. A single record per CDR3 protein comes from TCRdb applying MiXCR to the multiplex PCR reads. The sample shows 410,000 or so distinct CDR3 sequences, under 15% of them seen only once. The sample comes from a study of regulatory T cells in long-lasting Graves disease. The V gene's germline CDR1 is LNHDA and CDR2 SQIVND (reference sequence). V lost 3 bases and J lost 5; bases outside the gene matches: 0. The CDR3 consists of 13 residues. The same specimen was also included in a second study, on T cells in Graves' hyperthyroidism and ophthalmopathy. As that report states: The HTBI primer set drove a first-round RT-PCR of the TCR CDR3. The majority of expanded thyroid clonotypes above 0.001 also appeared in blood.

The TCR originated in a woman aged 30 to 39 with Graves disease. V usage is TRBV19 and J usage is TRBJ2-3, with 9 bases aligning to TRBD2. The source material was peripheral blood mononuclear cells (PBMCs), sampled at new diagnosis, from a patient treated with antithyroid drugs. The CDR3 DNA reads as TGTGCCAGTAGTATGCGGGAGGGAGATACGCAGTATTTT. The encoded protein is CASSMREGDTQYF.